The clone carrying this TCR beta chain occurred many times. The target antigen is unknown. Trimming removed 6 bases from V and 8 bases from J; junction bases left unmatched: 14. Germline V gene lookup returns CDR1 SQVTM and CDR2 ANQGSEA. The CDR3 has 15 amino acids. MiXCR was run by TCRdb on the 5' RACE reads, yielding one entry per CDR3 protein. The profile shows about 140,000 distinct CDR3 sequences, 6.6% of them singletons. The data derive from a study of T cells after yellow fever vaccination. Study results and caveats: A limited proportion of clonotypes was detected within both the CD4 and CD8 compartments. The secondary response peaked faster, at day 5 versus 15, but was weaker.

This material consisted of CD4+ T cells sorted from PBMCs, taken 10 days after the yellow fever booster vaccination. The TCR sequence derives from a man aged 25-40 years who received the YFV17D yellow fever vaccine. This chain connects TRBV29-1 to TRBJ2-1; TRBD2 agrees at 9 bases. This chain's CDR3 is CSVSGGGGALHEQFF. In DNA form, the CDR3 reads TGCAGCGTCTCGGGCGGGGGGGGCGCCCTCCATGAGCAGTTCTTC.